The entry below describes one T cell receptor beta chain. Grouping used clinical history reported by participants in a survey and questionnaire. This entry belongs to a study of blood T cell repertoires in COVID-19. Study-wide context: The United States, Italy and Spain provided the acute and convalescent COVID-19 samples.

Germline V gene sequence: CDR1 MNHNY, CDR2 SVGAGI (reference sequence). The CDR3 runs 17 residues. With 5 bases removed from V and 0 bases from J, the gap between germline ends came to 17 bases. Per the authors' pipeline: It was from reference gene primer amplification that nucleated cell counts were estimated. Repertoires were generated with immunoSEQ multiplex PCR, while TCRdb's copy carries only in-frame clones and drops some. V, J and clone size are taken as reported in that table, and D and trimming were inferred from the DNA itself. The sample lists 250,000 to 350,000 clones, roughly 89% occurring once.

The origin of this receptor is a woman aged 45-65 years who had been exposed to COVID-19. This sequence joins TRBV6-6 and TRBJ1-5; D not certain. The material sequenced was PBMCs or T cells enriched from blood (not recorded which). The CDR3 here is CASSQDSPTYSNQPQHF. In DNA, the CDR3 is TGTGCCAGCAGTCAGGACTCCCCGACTTATAGCAATCAGCCCCAGCATTTT.